The 13 T cell receptor beta chains given below trace back to one sample, sequenced in a study of T cell responses to AZD1222 COVID-19 vaccine. This table comes from immunoSEQ multiplex PCR, and its TCRdb copy is limited to in-frame clones, with some not included. The sample includes roughly 110,000 clones, roughly nine tenths of them seen just once. The input for sequencing was peripheral blood, taken on day 0 of AZD1222 vaccination. All receptors derive from an adult in good health.

The chain uses TRBV20-1 and TRBJ2-7; TRBD1 matches 7 bases. V dropped 6 bases and J dropped 6; count of bases not matched to a gene: 5. Germline CDR1 is DFQATT and CDR2 is SNEGSKA (reference sequence). The CDR3 extends over 11 amino acids. The CDR3 DNA reads as TGCAGTGCGCCAGACAGGGCCGAGCAGTACTTC. Its protein product is CSAPDRAEQYF.

The chain employs TRBV12-5 and TRBJ1-5; D uncertain. Trimming removed 1 base from V and 3 bases from J, with 19 bases in between. Germline assignment: CDR1 LGHNT and CDR2 FRNRAP. The CDR3 sequence is 18 residues long. The CDR3 spells CASGLAFRHLTDNQPQHF. The CDR3 nucleotides are TGTGCTAGTGGTTTGGCCTTTCGACACCTAACGGACAATCAGCCCCAGCATTTT.

The chain is built from TRBV7-9 and TRBJ2-1, with 13 positions matching TRBD2. The CDR3 runs 17 residues. The germline V gene encodes CDR1 SEHNR and CDR2 FQNEAQ (reference sequence). The ends lost 5 bases at V and 8 bases at J; junction bases unmatched: 12. The chain's CDR3 is CASSIRRTSGRVDEQFF. The CDR3 DNA follows: TGTGCCAGCAGCATCAGGCGGACTAGCGGGAGAGTCGATGAGCAGTTCTTC.

This clone was recorded once. The chain combines TRBV18 with TRBJ2-5; 9 bases agree with TRBD2. The germline V gene encodes CDR1 KGHSH and CDR2 LQKENI. The V segment lost 4 bases and the J segment 4 bases; nucleotides outside the gene matches: 10. The CDR3 sequence is 16 residues long. CDR3 in DNA: TGTGCCAGCTCACTCAGACTAGCGGAGGGGGGAGAGACCCAGTACTTC. This encodes CASSLRLAEGGETQYF. Complete variable domain (other parts from reference TRBV18 and TRBJ2-5): NAGVMQNPRHLVRRRGQEARLRCSPMKGHSHVYWYRQLPEEGLKFMVYLQKENIIDESGMPKERFSAEFPKEGPSILRIQQVVRGDSAAYFCASSLRLAEGGETQYFGPGTRLLVL.

This chain joins TRBV5-1 and TRBJ1-2; no reliable D call. V was clipped by 0 bases and J by 0 bases, with 6 bases between them. The CDR3 length is 14 residues. Germline V CDR1 and CDR2: SGHRS, YFSETQ. CDR3 DNA sequence: TGCGCCAGCAGCTTGGTTGCCGCTAACTATGGCTACACCTTC. The encoded protein is CASSLVAANYGYTF. Full variable domain (missing parts from reference TRBV5-1 and TRBJ1-2): KAGVTQTPRYLIKTRGQQVTLSCSPISGHRSVSWYQQTPGQGLQFLFEYFSETQRNKGNFPGRFSGRQFSNSRSEMNVSTLELGDSALYLCASSLVAANYGYTFGSGTRLTVV.

This chain connects TRBV5-6 to TRBJ2-3, with D tentatively TRBD1 or TRBD2 (5 bases each). This CDR3 is 14 amino acids long. Germline lookup yields CDR1 SGHDT and CDR2 YYEEEE. The V end was cut by 3 bases, the J end by 1 base, with 9 bases between. This chain's CDR3 is CASSSGPGTDTQYF. Here the CDR3 DNA reads TGTGCCAGCAGCTCGGGGCCGGGCACAGATACGCAGTATTTT.

The chain uses TRBV3-1 (or the pseudogene TRBV3-2) and TRBJ2-7, with D unresolved. Trimming cost V 0 bases and J 6 bases, with 9 bases left between them. This CDR3 spans 13 amino acids. CDR1 is LGHDT and CDR2 is YNNKEL in the germline V gene (reference sequence). The CDR3 spells CASSQEELGEQYF. Written as DNA, the CDR3 is TGTGCCAGCAGCCAAGAAGAGTTAGGCGAGCAGTACTTC.

The chain combines TRBV19 with TRBJ2-3; TRBD1 is a possible D gene (5 bases). Trimming cost V 7 bases and J 4 bases, with 12 bases left between them. Germline V gene data show CDR1 as LNHDA and CDR2 as SQIVND (reference sequence). The CDR3 extends over 13 amino acids. The CDR3 is CASMQGNADTQYF. In nucleotides, the CDR3 is TGTGCCAGTATGCAGGGTAACGCAGATACGCAGTATTTT.

The genes are TRBV6-5 and TRBJ2-7; the match to TRBD1 covers 8 bases. CDR1 is MNHEY, CDR2 SVGAGI, per germline. The length of the CDR3 is 14 residues. V shed 6 bases, J shed 2 bases, and the junction held 6 bases outside the gene matches. The CDR3 DNA reads TGTGCCAGCAGAACCAGGGGGCGTCCCTACGAGCAGTACTTC. It encodes CASRTRGRPYEQYF.

This clone was detected only once. This specimen includes other DNA sequences encoding the same CDR3. This chain connects TRBV5-1 to TRBJ1-2, with unresolved D. Trimming took off 0 bases at V and 2 bases at J, with 8 bases between the two ends. This CDR3 region has 14 residues. From germline, CDR1 is SGHRS and CDR2 YFSETQ. In nucleotides, the CDR3 is TGCGCCAGCAGCTTGGGGGGTTCGAACTATGGCTACACCTTC. It encodes CASSLGGSNYGYTF. The full variable domain, its missing parts supplied by reference TRBV5-1 and TRBJ1-2, is KAGVTQTPRYLIKTRGQQVTLSCSPISGHRSVSWYQQTPGQGLQFLFEYFSETQRNKGNFPGRFSGRQFSNSRSEMNVSTLELGDSALYLCASSLGGSNYGYTFGSGTRLTVV.

This clone was detected once. The chain couples TRBV21-1 to TRBJ2-1; the listed D gene, TRBD2, was not tested against the DNA. TRBV21-1 is reported as a pseudogene. The CDR3 contains 13 residues. The CDR3 here is CASSNFSGIEQFF. The CDR3 DNA sequence: TGTGCCAGCAGCAACTTTAGCGGGATAGAGCAGTTCTTC.

This clone was seen more than once but under ten times. The chain carries TRBV7-6 and TRBJ1-2, with 9 bases fitting TRBD1. CDR1 and CDR2 from the germline V gene are SGHVS and FNYEAQ. V dropped 1 base and J dropped 2; count of bases not matched to a gene: 5. The CDR3 runs 16 residues. This CDR3 reads CASSLGTGTGNYGYTF. The CDR3 DNA reads TGTGCCAGCAGCTTAGGGACCGGGACAGGGAACTATGGCTACACCTTC.

V and J are TRBV7-9 and TRBJ2-3; 10 nucleotides match TRBD2. The V gene end was trimmed by 2 bases and the J gene end by 1 base; junction bases not matched to a gene: 6. Looked up from germline, CDR1 is SEHNR and CDR2 is FQNEAQ (reference sequence). CDR3 length equals 17 residues. CDR3 bases: TGTGCCAGCAGCTTAAAGGGACTAGCGAAACGCACAGATACGCAGTATTTT. This encodes CASSLKGLAKRTDTQYF.